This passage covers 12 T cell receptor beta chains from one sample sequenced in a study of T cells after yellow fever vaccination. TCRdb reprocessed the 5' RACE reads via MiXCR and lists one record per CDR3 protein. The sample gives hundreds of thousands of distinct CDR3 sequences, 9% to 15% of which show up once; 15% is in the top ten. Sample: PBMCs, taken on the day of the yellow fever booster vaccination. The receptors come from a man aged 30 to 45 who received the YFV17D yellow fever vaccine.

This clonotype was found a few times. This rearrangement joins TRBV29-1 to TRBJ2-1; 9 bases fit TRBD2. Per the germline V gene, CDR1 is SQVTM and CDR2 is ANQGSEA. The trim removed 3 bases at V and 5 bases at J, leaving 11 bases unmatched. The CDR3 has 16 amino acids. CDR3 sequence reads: CSVDPLGREGHNEQFF. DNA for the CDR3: TGCAGCGTTGATCCCTTGGGGCGGGAGGGCCACAATGAGCAGTTCTTC.

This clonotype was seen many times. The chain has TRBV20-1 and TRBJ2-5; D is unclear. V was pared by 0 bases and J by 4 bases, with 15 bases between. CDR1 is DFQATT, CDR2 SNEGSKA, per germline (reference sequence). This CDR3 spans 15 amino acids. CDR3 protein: CSARDPRHLGETQYF. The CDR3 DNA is TGCAGTGCTAGAGATCCGAGGCACTTGGGAGAGACCCAGTACTTC.

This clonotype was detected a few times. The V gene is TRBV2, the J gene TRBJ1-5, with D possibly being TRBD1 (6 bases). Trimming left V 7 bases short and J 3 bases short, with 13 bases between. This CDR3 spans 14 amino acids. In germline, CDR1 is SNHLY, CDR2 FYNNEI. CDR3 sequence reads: CASTTGQSNQPQHF. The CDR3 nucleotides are TGTGCCAGCACCACCGGACAGTCCAATCAGCCCCAGCATTTT.

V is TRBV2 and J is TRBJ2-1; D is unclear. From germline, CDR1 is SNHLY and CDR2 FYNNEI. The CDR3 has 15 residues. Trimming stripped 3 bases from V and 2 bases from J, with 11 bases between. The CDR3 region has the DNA TGTGCCAGCAGTGAGTTGCAACGGACCTACAATGAGCAGTTCTTC. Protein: CASSELQRTYNEQFF. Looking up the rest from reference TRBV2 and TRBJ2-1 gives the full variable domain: EPEVTQTPSHQVTQMGQEVILRCVPISNHLYFYWYRQILGQKVEFLVSFYNNEISEKSEIFDDQFSVERPDGSNFTLKIRSTKLEDSAMYFCASSELQRTYNEQFFGPGTRLTVL.

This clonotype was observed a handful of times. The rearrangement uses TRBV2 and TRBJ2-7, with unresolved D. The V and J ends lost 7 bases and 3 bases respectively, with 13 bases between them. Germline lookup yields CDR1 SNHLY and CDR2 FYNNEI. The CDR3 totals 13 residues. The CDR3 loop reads CASKELHLYEQYF. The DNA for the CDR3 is TGTGCCAGCAAAGAGCTACACCTCTACGAGCAGTACTTC.

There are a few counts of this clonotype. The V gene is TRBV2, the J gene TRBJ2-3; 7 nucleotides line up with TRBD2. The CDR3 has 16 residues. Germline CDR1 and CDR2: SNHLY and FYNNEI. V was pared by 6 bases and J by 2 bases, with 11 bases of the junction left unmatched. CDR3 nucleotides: TGTGCCAGCAGCCCGAAGGGACTATCAAACACAGATACGCAGTATTTT. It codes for CASSPKGLSNTDTQYF.

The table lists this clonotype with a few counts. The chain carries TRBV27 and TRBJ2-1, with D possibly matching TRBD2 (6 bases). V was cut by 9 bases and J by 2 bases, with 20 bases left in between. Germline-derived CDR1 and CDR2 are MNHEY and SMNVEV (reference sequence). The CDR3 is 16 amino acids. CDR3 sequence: CASAKIPTRTYNEQFF. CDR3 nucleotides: TGTGCCAGTGCCAAAATCCCGACTAGAACCTACAATGAGCAGTTCTTC.

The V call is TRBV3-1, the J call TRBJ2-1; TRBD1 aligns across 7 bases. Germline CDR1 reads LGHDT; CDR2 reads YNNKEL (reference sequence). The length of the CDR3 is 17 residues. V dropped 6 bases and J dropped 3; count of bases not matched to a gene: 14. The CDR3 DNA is TGTGCCAGCAGTCTAGTTAACGACAGGGTTTACTACAATGAGCAGTTCTTC. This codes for CASSLVNDRVYYNEQFF.

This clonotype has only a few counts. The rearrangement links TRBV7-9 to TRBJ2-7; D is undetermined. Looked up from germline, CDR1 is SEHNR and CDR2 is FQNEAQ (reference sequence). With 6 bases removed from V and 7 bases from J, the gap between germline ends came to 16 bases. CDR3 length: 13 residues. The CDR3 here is CASSLSTNPEQYF. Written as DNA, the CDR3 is TGTGCCAGCAGTCTTAGTACGAACCCGGAGCAGTACTTC.

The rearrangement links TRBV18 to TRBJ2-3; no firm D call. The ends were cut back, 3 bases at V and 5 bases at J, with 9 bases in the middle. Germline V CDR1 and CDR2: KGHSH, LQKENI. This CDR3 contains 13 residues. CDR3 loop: CASSPTAGDTQYF. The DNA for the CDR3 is TGTGCCAGCTCACCGACTGCAGGAGATACGCAGTATTTT. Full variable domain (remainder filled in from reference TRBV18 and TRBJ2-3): NAGVMQNPRHLVRRRGQEARLRCSPMKGHSHVYWYRQLPEEGLKFMVYLQKENIIDESGMPKERFSAEFPKEGPSILRIQQVVRGDSAAYFCASSPTAGDTQYFGPGTRLTVL.

The CDR3, as DNA: TGTACCATCAGTTATTACTCGCTCCGGGACAGCCATAACTATGGCTACACCTTC. This sequence encodes CTISYYSLRDSHNYGYTF. The rearrangement uses TRBV2 and TRBJ1-2; 7 nucleotides match TRBD1. The CDR3 sequence is 18 residues long. Per the germline V gene, CDR1 is SNHLY and CDR2 is FYNNEI. The full variable domain, in which reference TRBV2 and TRBJ1-2 provide the parts outside the CDR3, is EPEVTQTPSHQVTQMGQEVILRCVPISNHLYFYWYRQILGQKVEFLVSFYNNEISEKSEIFDDQFSVERPDGSNFTLKIRSTKLEDSAMYFCTISYYSLRDSHNYGYTFGSGTRLTVV.

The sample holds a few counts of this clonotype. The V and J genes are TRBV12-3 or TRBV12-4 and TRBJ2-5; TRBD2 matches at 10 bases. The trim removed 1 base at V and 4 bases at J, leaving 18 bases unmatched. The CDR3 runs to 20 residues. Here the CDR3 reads CASSLDATSGRSRWGETQYF. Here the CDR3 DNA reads TGTGCCAGCAGTTTAGACGCGACTAGCGGGCGCTCCCGGTGGGGAGAGACCCAGTACTTC.